Shown below are 15 T cell receptor beta chains from a single sample sequenced in a study of identical twins. TCRdb fed the 5' RACE reads into MiXCR, producing one record per CDR3 protein. The data show 1.5 million to 2 million distinct CDR3 sequences, around 29% seen once. Sequenced: cord blood. These TCRs come from a newborn girl in good health.

The rearrangement links TRBV24-1 to TRBJ2-3, with D unclear. The V end lost 0 bases, the J end lost 11 bases, and 11 bases lay between the germline ends. The germline V gene encodes CDR1 KGHDR and CDR2 SFDVKD. The CDR3 loop spans 13 amino acids. CDR3 protein: CATSDLPRRGQYF. The CDR3 DNA is TGTGCCACCAGTGATTTGCCTCGGAGAGGGCAGTATTTT.

The chain is built from TRBV20-1 and TRBJ2-7; TRBD2 matches at 7 bases. The CDR3 has 13 residues. Germline V gene lookup returns CDR1 DFQATT and CDR2 SNEGSKA (reference sequence). J lost 3 bases, V lost 6 bases, and 8 bases had no gene match. The CDR3 spells CSANGLADYEQYF. CDR3 nucleotides: TGCAGTGCCAACGGGCTAGCGGACTACGAGCAGTACTTC.

Only a few counts were recorded for this clonotype. J is TRBJ2-5 and V is TRBV20-1; TRBD2 aligns across 7 bases. V shed 3 bases and J 2 bases; nucleotides not matched to a gene: 12. The CDR3 covers 16 residues. Germline-derived CDR1 and CDR2 are DFQATT and SNEGSKA (reference sequence). CDR3 bases: TGCAGTGCTAGCCCCGAACTAGCGTGGTCACAAGAGACCCAGTACTTC. Its protein is CSASPELAWSQETQYF.

At least ten counts were recorded for this clonotype. The chain has TRBV18 and TRBJ2-3, with a weak D call TRBD2 (6 bases). The V gene's germline CDR1 is KGHSH and CDR2 LQKENI. This CDR3 has 16 residues. The germline V and J ends were trimmed by 0 bases and 2 bases, with 12 bases remaining between them. CDR3 sequence (DNA): TGTGCCAGCTCACCACCGACTAGTGGTTACACAGATACGCAGTATTTT. It specifies CASSPPTSGYTDTQYF.

This clonotype was observed a handful of times. The CDR3 here is CASSGTARRQPQHF. DNA of the CDR3: TGTGCCAGCAGCGGCACGGCGCGGCGTCAGCCCCAGCATTTT. The chain links TRBV11-3 to TRBJ1-5, with D unclear. CDR3 length: 14 residues. Germline loops: CDR1 SGHNT, CDR2 YENEEA. V was cut by 5 bases and J by 6 bases, with 14 bases left in between.

This clonotype came up many times. V usage is TRBV4-1 and J usage is TRBJ2-1; possible D gene TRBD2, 5 bases. The CDR3 contains 15 residues. Germline CDR1 and CDR2: MGHRA and YSYEKL. V shed 1 base and J shed 0 bases, with 7 bases lying between them. In DNA form, the CDR3 reads TGCGCCAGCAGCCAAGGGACTCTCTCCTACAATGAGCAGTTCTTC. Translation gives CASSQGTLSYNEQFF.

The chain combines TRBV7-9 with TRBJ1-1, with D perhaps matching TRBD1 (5 bases). Germline V gene sequence: CDR1 SEHNR, CDR2 FQNEAQ (reference sequence). Trimming shortened V by 2 bases and J by 4 bases, and 11 bases separated the two germline ends. This CDR3 is 14 amino acids long. CDR3 DNA: TGTGCCAGCAGCTTATACGAGGGGTCCACTGAAGCTTTCTTT. Amino acid sequence: CASSLYEGSTEAFF.

The rearrangement joins TRBV20-1 to TRBJ2-7; TRBD2 aligns across 7 bases. The J call may be faulty, since TRBJ2-5 better matches the DNA end. This CDR3 is 15 amino acids long. Germline V gene data show CDR1 as DFQATT and CDR2 as SNEGSKA (reference sequence). The DNA for the CDR3 is TGCAGTGCTACGTCGTGGGAGCGGGGAAAAGGGACCCAGTACTTC. Amino acid sequence: CSATSWERGKGTQYF.

This clonotype has more than one count but fewer than ten. This sequence joins TRBV24-1 and TRBJ1-1; no clear D. Germline loops: CDR1 KGHDR, CDR2 SFDVKD. V lost 5 bases to trimming and J lost 1 base, with 4 bases between them. The CDR3 runs to 12 residues. In nucleotides, the CDR3 is TGTGCCACCAGTGGAGGGAACACTGAAGCTTTCTTT. Amino acids: CATSGGNTEAFF.

This chain links TRBV6-5 with TRBJ2-1; 7 bases map to TRBD2. CDR1 is MNHEY and CDR2 is SVGAGI in the germline V gene. This CDR3 comprises 16 residues. V lost 2 bases to trimming and J lost 0 bases; unmatched junction nucleotides: 4. The CDR3 DNA reads as TGTGCCAGCAGTTACGGCCTAGCGGTCTCCTACAATGAGCAGTTCTTC. Encoded protein: CASSYGLAVSYNEQFF.

Turning to this clonotype: One end of the junction varies from germline; a read error may be responsible. CDR3 region: CSGLHGPKNPDTQDF. CDR3 bases: TGCAGCGGCCTTCATGGACCCAAAAACCCAGATACGCAGGATTTT. This chain links TRBV29-1 with TRBJ2-3; D is unclear. CDR3 size: 15 residues. CDR1 and CDR2 (germline): SQVTM, ANQGSEA.

The chain carries TRBV7-2 and TRBJ1-1; 7 bases map to TRBD1. The CDR3 length is 17 residues. The ends lost 1 base at V and 0 bases at J; junction bases unmatched: 8. Germline CDR1 and CDR2: SGHTA and FQGNSA. CDR3 sequence (DNA): TGTGCCAGCAGCTTAGGAAAGGGGGCGCGGATGAACACTGAAGCTTTCTTT. Translation gives CASSLGKGARMNTEAFF. The full variable domain, rest sourced from reference TRBV7-2 and TRBJ1-1, is GAGVSQSPSNKVTEKGKDVELRCDPISGHTALYWYRQSLGQGLEFLIYFQGNSAPDKSGLPSDRFSAERTGGSVSTLTIQRTQQEDSAVYLCASSLGKGARMNTEAFFGQGTRLTVV.

Turning to this clonotype: One junction end does not reproduce the germline sequence, and a read error may be involved. This chain connects TRBV20-1 to TRBJ1-2; 7 bases fit TRBD1. Germline V gene sequence: CDR1 DFQATT, CDR2 SNEGSKA (reference sequence). The CDR3 has 14 residues. CDR3 in amino acids: CSAGLIGGGYGHTF. The CDR3 coding sequence is TGCAGTGCTGGACTTATAGGAGGGGGCTATGGCCACACCTTC.

This clonotype has only a few counts. This chain uses TRBV9 with TRBJ2-3; 11 bases agree with TRBD2. Germline trimming cut 4 bases from V and 5 bases from J; bases unmatched to any gene: 6. The CDR3 has 15 residues. Germline assignment: CDR1 SGDLS and CDR2 YYNGEE. CDR3 bases: TGTGCCAGCAGCTTTAGCGGGGGGGCGGTAGATACGCAGTATTTT. Its protein product is CASSFSGGAVDTQYF.

V and J are TRBV10-1 and TRBJ2-5; 10 positions match TRBD1. The J call may be in error: the DNA end matches TRBJ2-7 better. This CDR3 has 14 residues. The germline gives CDR1 WNHNN, CDR2 SYGVQD (reference sequence). Here the CDR3 reads CAGSGTGVDYEQYF. CDR3 sequence (DNA): TGCGCCGGTTCCGGGACAGGGGTAGACTACGAGCAGTACTTC.